A selection of T cell receptor beta chains follows, all from one sample in a study of blood T cell repertoires in COVID-19. Produced via immunoSEQ multiplex PCR; TCRdb's table is partial and in-frame only. This sample carries roughly 230,000 clones, roughly four fifths of them seen once, and the ten largest clones take 4.4%. Specimen: peripheral blood. The receptors were sampled from a middle-aged man with active or convalescent COVID-19. The CDR3 runs from the conserved cysteine through the conserved F or W. Each record gives: J gene, V gene, D gene, clone size, CDR3 DNA, CDR3 protein. A D gene is named only where the DNA matches it firmly. Size tells how often a clone was seen (once, few, many) or the class of an expanded clone, and some rows leave it out.

J: TRBJ2-1
V: TRBV5-1
D: TRBD1
size: -
DNA: TGCGCCAGCAGCTTGGGGGACAGACCCTACAATGAGCAGTTCTTC
CDR3: CASSLGDRPYNEQFF

J: TRBJ2-7
V: TRBV6-2/TRBV6-3
D: TRBD2
size: -
DNA: TGTGCCAGCAGTTACTCGAAGGCTAGCGGGGGGCCGACGCCCTACTACGAGCAGTACTTC
CDR3: CASSYSKASGGPTPYYEQYF

J: TRBJ1-5
V: TRBV30
D: -
size: -
DNA: TGTGCCTGGAGCCCCGGGTCCAGAAATCAGCCCCAGCATTTT
CDR3: CAWSPGSRNQPQHF

J: TRBJ2-7
V: TRBV28
D: TRBD1
size: -
DNA: TGTGCCACCATGGACAGGCTTAGCTCCTACGAGCAGTACTTC
CDR3: CATMDRLSSYEQYF

J: TRBJ2-5
V: TRBV5-1
D: TRBD1
size: -
DNA: TGCGCCAGCAGCCCCGACAGGGGAGAGACCCAGTACTTC
CDR3: CASSPDRGETQYF

J: TRBJ2-2
V: TRBV6-5
D: TRBD2
size: once
DNA: TGTGCCAGCAGAGCGGGACTTCGAACCACCGGGGAGCTGTTTTTT
CDR3: CASRAGLRTTGELFF

J: TRBJ1-5
V: TRBV5-1
D: -
size: -
DNA: TGCGCCAGCAGCTTGGGAGAGGGGGAGTACAATCAGCCCCAGCATTTT
CDR3: CASSLGEGEYNQPQHF

J: TRBJ2-1
V: TRBV12-3/TRBV12-4
D: -
size: -
DNA: TGTGCCAGCAGCCCAGGGGTGAATGAGCAGTTCTTC
CDR3: CASSPGVNEQFF

J: TRBJ2-3
V: TRBV9
D: -
size: -
DNA: TGTGCCAGCAGCCCAAGGACAGCTGGGGCGCAGTATTTT
CDR3: CASSPRTAGAQYF

J: TRBJ2-3
V: TRBV27
D: -
size: -
DNA: TGTGCCAGCAGGCGGTCGGACACAGATACGCAGTATTTT
CDR3: CASRRSDTDTQYF

J: TRBJ2-5
V: TRBV2
D: TRBD2
size: -
DNA: TGTGCCAGCAGTGGGGAGGGGTCCGGGGAGACCCAGTACTTC
CDR3: CASSGEGSGETQYF

J: TRBJ1-5
V: TRBV7-9
D: -
size: -
DNA: TGTGCCAGCAGCTCCAGCCTTCGGGGGTATCAGCCCCAGCATTTT
CDR3: CASSSSLRGYQPQHF

J: TRBJ1-2
V: TRBV19
D: -
size: -
DNA: TGTGCCAGTAGTACCGGTGCGGTTAACTATGGCTACACCTTC
CDR3: CASSTGAVNYGYTF

J: TRBJ2-1
V: TRBV11-1
D: TRBD1
size: -
DNA: TGTGCCAGCAGCCTTGGGACAGATGAGCAGTTCTTC
CDR3: CASSLGTDEQFF

J: TRBJ2-5
V: TRBV6-2/TRBV6-3
D: TRBD2
size: -
DNA: TGTGCCAGCAGCCCCGGACTAGCGGGGATCCAAGAGACCCAGTACTTC
CDR3: CASSPGLAGIQETQYF

J: TRBJ1-1
V: TRBV9
D: TRBD1
size: -
DNA: TGTGCCAGCAGCGCACGGGACAGGGGGTTGAACACTGAAGCTTTCTTT
CDR3: CASSARDRGLNTEAFF

J: TRBJ2-1
V: TRBV7-9
D: -
size: -
DNA: TGTGCCAGCAGTTTAACAGGAAGCTCCTACAATGAGCAGTTCTTC
CDR3: CASSLTGSSYNEQFF

J: TRBJ1-6
V: TRBV27
D: TRBD1
size: -
DNA: TGTGCCAGCAGTGGTTGGGACAGGGGTAAAGGTTCACCCCTCCACTTT
CDR3: CASSGWDRGKGSPLHF

J: TRBJ2-1
V: TRBV23-1
D: TRBD1
size: -
DNA: TGCGCCAGCAGTCACCCTGGACAGGGGGCTATTCTTGGTGGGGACAATGAGCAGTTCTTC
CDR3: CASSHPGQGAILGGDNEQFF

J: TRBJ2-1
V: TRBV6-4
D: -
size: -
DNA: TGTGCCAGCAGTGCAGAAAGGGGCTGGAATGAGCAGTTCTTC
CDR3: CASSAERGWNEQFF

J: TRBJ1-6
V: TRBV6-2/TRBV6-3
D: -
size: -
DNA: TGTGCCAGCAGCCAAGGAGCCAGTCAGAATTCACCCCTCCACTTT
CDR3: CASSQGASQNSPLHF

J: TRBJ2-3
V: TRBV30
D: TRBD2
size: -
DNA: TGTGCCTCCCGGGAGGGGGTAGTCACAGATACGCAGTATTTT
CDR3: CASREGVVTDTQYF

J: TRBJ1-6
V: TRBV11-2
D: -
size: -
DNA: TGTGCCAGCAGCTTATACGCCCGAGCACCCCTCCACTTT
CDR3: CASSLYARAPLHF

J: TRBJ2-7
V: TRBV7-9
D: -
size: -
DNA: TGTGCCAGCAGTTTACCACCCGGAGTTCCCTTCTACGAGCAGTACTTC
CDR3: CASSLPPGVPFYEQYF

J: TRBJ2-3
V: TRBV6-6
D: TRBD2
size: -
DNA: TGTGCCAGCAGACAGCGGGGGCTGAGCACAGATACGCAGTATTTT
CDR3: CASRQRGLSTDTQYF

J: TRBJ2-5
V: TRBV7-9
D: TRBD1
size: many
DNA: TGTGCCAGCAGCATCCACAGGGGGTTCGGAGAGACCCAGTACTTC
CDR3: CASSIHRGFGETQYF

J: TRBJ2-3
V: TRBV30
D: TRBD2
size: -
DNA: TGTGCCTGGAGTGTACTAGCGGGGGGGCGGGGCACAGATACGCAGTATTTT
CDR3: CAWSVLAGGRGTDTQYF

J: TRBJ2-1
V: TRBV6-5
D: -
size: -
DNA: TGTGCCAGCCGTCCCCCCGGAGGGGTCTACAATGAGCAGTTCTTC
CDR3: CASRPPGGVYNEQFF

J: TRBJ2-7
V: TRBV28
D: -
size: -
DNA: TGTGCCAGCAGTCCAAACCGATTCAACAGGGTCGAGCAGTACTTC
CDR3: CASSPNRFNRVEQYF

J: TRBJ1-6
V: TRBV2
D: TRBD1
size: once
DNA: TGTGCCAGCAGTCTGACAGGGTTTAATTCACCCCTCCACTTT
CDR3: CASSLTGFNSPLHF

J: TRBJ2-7
V: TRBV2
D: -
size: -
DNA: TGTGCCAGCAAATCAGGGGATACCTACGAGCAGTACTTC
CDR3: CASKSGDTYEQYF

J: TRBJ1-2
V: TRBV3-1/TRBV3-2
D: -
size: -
DNA: TGTGCCAGCAGCCCAGAGGGCACCTATGGCTACACCTTC
CDR3: CASSPEGTYGYTF

J: TRBJ1-2
V: TRBV15
D: -
size: -
DNA: TGTGCCACCAGCAGAGATCTGGGGGCGCTTAGCTATGGCTACACCTTC
CDR3: CATSRDLGALSYGYTF

J: TRBJ2-2
V: TRBV6-5
D: TRBD1
size: -
DNA: TGTGCCAGCAGACGGACAGGGGGCTCCGGGGAGCTGTTTTTT
CDR3: CASRRTGGSGELFF

J: TRBJ2-5
V: TRBV6-1
D: TRBD1
size: -
DNA: TGTGCCAGCAGTGAAAGGGGGACAGGGGGCCTTGAGACCCAGTACTTC
CDR3: CASSERGTGGLETQYF

J: TRBJ1-2
V: TRBV21-1
D: -
size: -
DNA: TGTGCCAGCAGCGAGCTGGGGACAGGGGTTGTCTGTGATTCGGATAGCTGCGGCTACACCTTC
CDR3: CASSELGTGVVCDSDSCGYTF

J: TRBJ2-1
V: TRBV7-7
D: TRBD1
size: few
DNA: TGTGCCAGCAGCCTTGGACAGGGGGCTTTCGGGGAGCAGTTCTTC
CDR3: CASSLGQGAFGEQFF

J: TRBJ2-5
V: TRBV5-4
D: TRBD1
size: -
DNA: TGTGCCTCCCATCCCCAGGGGGCCCAAGAGACCCAGTACTTC
CDR3: CASHPQGAQETQYF

J: TRBJ1-2
V: TRBV6-5
D: -
size: -
DNA: TGTGCCAGCAGTCCCCAGGGGTTTGGCTATGGCTACACCTTC
CDR3: CASSPQGFGYGYTF

J: TRBJ1-5
V: TRBV28
D: TRBD1
size: -
DNA: TGTGCCAGCAGGCTCCGGGACAGTATTTATCAGCCCCAGCATTTT
CDR3: CASRLRDSIYQPQHF

J: TRBJ2-1
V: TRBV5-1
D: TRBD2
size: -
DNA: TGCGCCAGCAGCTTTACCTCGGGGGGGAATGAGCAGTTCTTC
CDR3: CASSFTSGGNEQFF

J: TRBJ2-2
V: TRBV27
D: -
size: -
DNA: TGTGCCAGCAGTTTGTCCCCCTCCAGGAACACCGGGGAGCTGTTTTTT
CDR3: CASSLSPSRNTGELFF

J: TRBJ1-1
V: TRBV3-1/TRBV3-2
D: -
size: -
DNA: TGTGCCAGCAGTTACCTCAGGGGAGACACTGAAGCTTTCTTT
CDR3: CASSYLRGDTEAFF

J: TRBJ1-6
V: TRBV6-6
D: TRBD1
size: -
DNA: TGTGCCAGCAGTTCCGGGACAGTTAATTCACCCCTCCACTTT
CDR3: CASSSGTVNSPLHF

J: TRBJ2-6
V: TRBV7-9
D: -
size: once
DNA: TGTGCCAGCAGCGGAACAGGGTCTGGGGCCAACGTCCTGACTTTC
CDR3: CASSGTGSGANVLTF

J: TRBJ2-3
V: TRBV5-1
D: TRBD2
size: -
DNA: TGCGCCAGCAGCCTAGGGACTAGCGGGGGGGCCACTGGCACAGATACGCAGTATTTT
CDR3: CASSLGTSGGATGTDTQYF

J: TRBJ1-6
V: TRBV28
D: -
size: few
DNA: TGTGCCAGCAGTTTGAATGGGGGGGGTGGTTCACCCCTCCACTTT
CDR3: CASSLNGGGGSPLHF

J: TRBJ2-3
V: TRBV7-2
D: TRBD2
size: -
DNA: TGTGCCAGCAGCTTCAGCGGGGGGGACACAGATACGCAGTATTTT
CDR3: CASSFSGGDTDTQYF